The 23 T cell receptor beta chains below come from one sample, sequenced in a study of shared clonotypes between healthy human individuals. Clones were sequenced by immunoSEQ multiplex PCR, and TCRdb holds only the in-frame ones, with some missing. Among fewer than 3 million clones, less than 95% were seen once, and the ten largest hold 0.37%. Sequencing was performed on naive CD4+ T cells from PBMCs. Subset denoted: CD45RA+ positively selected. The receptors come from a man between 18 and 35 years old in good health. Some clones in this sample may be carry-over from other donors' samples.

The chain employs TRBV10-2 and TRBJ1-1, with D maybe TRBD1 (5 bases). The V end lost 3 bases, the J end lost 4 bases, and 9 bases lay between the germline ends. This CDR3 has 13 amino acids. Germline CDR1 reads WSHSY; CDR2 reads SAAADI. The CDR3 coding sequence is TGCGCCAGCAGTGACCACAGGTTCACTGAAGCTTTCTTT. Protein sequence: CASSDHRFTEAFF.

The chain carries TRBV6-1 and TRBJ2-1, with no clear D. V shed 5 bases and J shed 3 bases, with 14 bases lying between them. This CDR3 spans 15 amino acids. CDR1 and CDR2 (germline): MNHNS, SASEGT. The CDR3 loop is CASSLRRANYNEQFF. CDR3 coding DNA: TGTGCCAGCAGTTTGAGACGCGCGAACTACAATGAGCAGTTCTTC.

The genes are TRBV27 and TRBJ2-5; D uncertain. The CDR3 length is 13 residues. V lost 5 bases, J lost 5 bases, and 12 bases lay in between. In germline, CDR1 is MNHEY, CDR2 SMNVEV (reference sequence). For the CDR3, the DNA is TGTGCCAGCAGTACCTTAGACCGGGAGACCCAGTACTTC. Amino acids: CASSTLDRETQYF.

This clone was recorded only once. In DNA form, the CDR3 reads TGTGCCAGCAGCTTGGTGGCAGGGAATAATTCACCCCTCCACTTT. Protein: CASSLVAGNNSPLHF. The chain has TRBV5-6 and TRBJ1-6, with D possibly matching TRBD1 (5 bases). The CDR3 runs to 15 residues. Germline V gene data show CDR1 as SGHDT and CDR2 as YYEEEE. Trimming stripped 0 bases from V and 5 bases from J, with 9 bases between.

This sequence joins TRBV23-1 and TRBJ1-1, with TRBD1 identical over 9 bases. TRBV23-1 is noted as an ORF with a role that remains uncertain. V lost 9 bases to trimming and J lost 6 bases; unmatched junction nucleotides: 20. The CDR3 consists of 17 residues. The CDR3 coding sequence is TGCGCCAGACGAATAGGCCCGAAACAGGGGGCGTTCGCTGAAGCTTTCTTT. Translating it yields CARRIGPKQGAFAEAFF.

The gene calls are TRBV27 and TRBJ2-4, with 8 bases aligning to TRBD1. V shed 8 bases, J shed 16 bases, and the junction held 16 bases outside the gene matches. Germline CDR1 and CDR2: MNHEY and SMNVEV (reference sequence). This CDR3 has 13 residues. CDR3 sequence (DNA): TGTGCCAGCTCCCGGACAGGGACTTTAAAAACTTACTTC. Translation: CASSRTGTLKTYF.

CDR3 sequence (DNA): TGTGCCAGTAGTATAGTGTCCAGAGACTATGGCTACACCTTC. This gives the protein CASSIVSRDYGYTF. This chain uses TRBV19 with TRBJ1-2, with unresolved D. The germline gives CDR1 LNHDA, CDR2 SQIVND (reference sequence). The CDR3 has 14 residues. V was clipped by 1 base and J by 3 bases, with 9 bases between them.

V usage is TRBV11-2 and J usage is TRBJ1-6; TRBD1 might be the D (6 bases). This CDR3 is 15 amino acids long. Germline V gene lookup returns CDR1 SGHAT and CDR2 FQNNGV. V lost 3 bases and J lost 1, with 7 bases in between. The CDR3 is CASSFQGSYNSPLHF. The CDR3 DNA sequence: TGTGCCAGCAGCTTCCAGGGGTCCTATAATTCACCCCTCCACTTT.

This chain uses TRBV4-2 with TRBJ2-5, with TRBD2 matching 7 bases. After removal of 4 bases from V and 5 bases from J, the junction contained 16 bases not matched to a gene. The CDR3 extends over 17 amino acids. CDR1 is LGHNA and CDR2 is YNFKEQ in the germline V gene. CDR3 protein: CASSPSLTSLGYETQYF. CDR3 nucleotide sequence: TGTGCCAGCAGCCCTTCCCTGACTAGCTTGGGGTACGAGACCCAGTACTTC.

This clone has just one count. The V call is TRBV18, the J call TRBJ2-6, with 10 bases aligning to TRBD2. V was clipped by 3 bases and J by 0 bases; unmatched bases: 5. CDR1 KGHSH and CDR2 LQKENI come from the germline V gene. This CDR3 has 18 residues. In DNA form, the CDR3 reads TGTGCCAGCTCACCGCCGGGACTAGCGCTCTCTGGGGCCAACGTCCTGACTTTC. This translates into CASSPPGLALSGANVLTF.

This CDR3 is CASSLVRTPNDEQFF. Here the CDR3 DNA reads TGTGCCAGCAGCTTAGTCCGGACTCCCAACGATGAGCAGTTCTTC. The rearrangement uses TRBV11-2 and TRBJ2-1, with D perhaps TRBD2 (5 bases). CDR3 size: 15 residues. Germline assignment: CDR1 SGHAT and CDR2 FQNNGV. The V and J ends lost 1 base and 8 bases respectively, with 15 bases between them.

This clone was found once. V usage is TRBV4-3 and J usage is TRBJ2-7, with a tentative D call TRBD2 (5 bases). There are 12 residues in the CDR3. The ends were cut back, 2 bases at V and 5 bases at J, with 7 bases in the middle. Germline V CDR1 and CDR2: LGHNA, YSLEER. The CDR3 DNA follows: TGCGCCAGCAGCCAACAGAGGGACGAGCAGTACTTC. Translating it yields CASSQQRDEQYF.

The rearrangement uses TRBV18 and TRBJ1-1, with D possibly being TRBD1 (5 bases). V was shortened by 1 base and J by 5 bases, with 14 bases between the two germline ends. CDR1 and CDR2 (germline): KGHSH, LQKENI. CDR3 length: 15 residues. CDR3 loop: CASSPLRGADTEAFF. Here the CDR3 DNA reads TGTGCCAGCTCACCACTCCGGGGCGCTGATACTGAAGCTTTCTTT.

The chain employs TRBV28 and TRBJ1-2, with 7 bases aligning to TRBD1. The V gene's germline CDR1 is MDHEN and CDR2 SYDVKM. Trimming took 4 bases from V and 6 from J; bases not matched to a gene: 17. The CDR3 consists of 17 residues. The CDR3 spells CASSSSVGYRGWDGYTF. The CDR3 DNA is TGTGCCAGCAGTTCCTCGGTGGGGTACAGGGGTTGGGATGGCTACACCTTC.

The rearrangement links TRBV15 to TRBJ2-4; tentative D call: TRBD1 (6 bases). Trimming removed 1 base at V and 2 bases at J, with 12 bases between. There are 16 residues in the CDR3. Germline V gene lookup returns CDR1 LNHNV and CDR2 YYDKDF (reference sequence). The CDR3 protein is CATSRVGALTKNIQYF. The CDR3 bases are TGTGCCACCAGCAGAGTGGGGGCCCTAACCAAAAACATTCAGTACTTC.

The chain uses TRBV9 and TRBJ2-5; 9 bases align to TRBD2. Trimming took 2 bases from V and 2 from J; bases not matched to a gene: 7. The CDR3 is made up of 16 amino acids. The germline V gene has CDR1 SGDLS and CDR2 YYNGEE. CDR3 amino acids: CASSVLAGLGQETQYF. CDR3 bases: TGTGCCAGCAGCGTCCTAGCGGGGCTTGGACAAGAGACCCAGTACTTC.

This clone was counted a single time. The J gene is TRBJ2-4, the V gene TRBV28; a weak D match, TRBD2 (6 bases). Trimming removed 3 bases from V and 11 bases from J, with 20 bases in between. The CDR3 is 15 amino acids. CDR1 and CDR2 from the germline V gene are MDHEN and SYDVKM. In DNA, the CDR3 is TGTGCCAGCAGTTTTCCCGGGACTCAAAGACGGCTTCAGTACTTC. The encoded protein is CASSFPGTQRRLQYF. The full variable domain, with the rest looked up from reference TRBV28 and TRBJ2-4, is DVKVTQSSRYLVKRTGEKVFLECVQDMDHENMFWYRQDPGLGLRLIYFSYDVKMKEKGDIPEGYSVSREKKERFSLILESASTNQTSMYLCASSFPGTQRRLQYFGAGTRLSVL.

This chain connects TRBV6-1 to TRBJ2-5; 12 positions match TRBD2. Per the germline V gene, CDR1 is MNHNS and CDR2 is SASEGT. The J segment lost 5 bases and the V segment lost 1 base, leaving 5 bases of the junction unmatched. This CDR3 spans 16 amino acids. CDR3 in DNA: TGTGCCAGCAGTGAAGGACTAGCGGGAGTGGCCGAGACCCAGTACTTC. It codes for CASSEGLAGVAETQYF.

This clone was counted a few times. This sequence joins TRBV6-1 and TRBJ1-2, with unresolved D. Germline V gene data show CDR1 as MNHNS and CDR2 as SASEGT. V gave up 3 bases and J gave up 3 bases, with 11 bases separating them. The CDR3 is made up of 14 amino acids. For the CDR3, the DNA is TGTGCCAGCAGTGAGAAGGCCCGGGACTATGGCTACACCTTC. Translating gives CASSEKARDYGYTF.

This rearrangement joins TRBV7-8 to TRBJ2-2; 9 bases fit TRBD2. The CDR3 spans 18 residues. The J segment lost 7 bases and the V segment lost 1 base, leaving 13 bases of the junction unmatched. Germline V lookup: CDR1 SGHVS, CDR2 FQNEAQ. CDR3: CASSLVWAREGSFGELFF. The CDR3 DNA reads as TGTGCCAGCAGCTTAGTTTGGGCGCGGGAGGGGAGTTTCGGGGAGCTGTTTTTT.

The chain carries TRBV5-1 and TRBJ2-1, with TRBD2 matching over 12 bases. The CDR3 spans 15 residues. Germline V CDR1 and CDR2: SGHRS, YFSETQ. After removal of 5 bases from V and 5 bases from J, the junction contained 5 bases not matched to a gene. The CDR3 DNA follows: TGCGCCAGCAGTGGGCTAGCGGGAGGGAACAATGAGCAGTTCTTC. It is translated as CASSGLAGGNNEQFF.

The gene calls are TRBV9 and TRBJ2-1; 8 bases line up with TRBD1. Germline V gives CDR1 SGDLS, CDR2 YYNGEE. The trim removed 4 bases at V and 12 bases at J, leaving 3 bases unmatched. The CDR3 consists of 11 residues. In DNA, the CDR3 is TGTGCCAGCAGCCAGGGGGCCCGGCAGTTCTTC. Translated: CASSQGARQFF.

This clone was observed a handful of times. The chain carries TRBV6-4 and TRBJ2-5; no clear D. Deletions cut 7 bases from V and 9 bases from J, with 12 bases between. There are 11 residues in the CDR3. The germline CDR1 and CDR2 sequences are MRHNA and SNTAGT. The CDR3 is CASNVRRPQYF. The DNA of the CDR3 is TGTGCCAGCAACGTCAGGCGCCCCCAGTACTTC.